A selection of T cell receptor beta chains follows, all from one sample in a study of monozygotic twins with inflammatory bowel disease. TCRdb re-called the 5' RACE reads; every CDR3 protein appears as one record, without DNA. Its table records more than 350,000 distinct CDR3 sequences. What was sequenced was blood. The receptors were sampled from a human donor with ulcerative colitis or Crohn's disease, or a healthy co-twin of an affected twin (not recorded which). Both conserved end residues are part of each CDR3.

j_call v_call cdr3_aa
TRBJ1-2 TRBV27 CASSFFREGYGYTF
TRBJ2-3 TRBV12-3/TRBV12-4 CASSLRTAVRRGNGRDTQYF
TRBJ1-4 TRBV6-2/TRBV6-3 CASSSGGAANEKLFF
TRBJ1-3 TRBV20-1 CSARPRGTTSGNTIYF
TRBJ1-4 TRBV5-1 CASSRGASEKLFF
TRBJ1-1 TRBV7-8 CASSRRQGNTEAFF
TRBJ2-7 TRBV4-3 CASSQDQNTAYEQYF
TRBJ2-1 TRBV24-1 CATSDLQSGVRGSGSLNEQFF
TRBJ2-6 TRBV27 CASSPKTGLLSGANVLTF
TRBJ2-1 TRBV6-2/TRBV6-3 CASSYVGTYNEQFF
TRBJ2-3 TRBV7-2 CASRRGLAGGTDTQYF
TRBJ2-4 TRBV14 CASSQTTGTGLFSVAKNIQYF
TRBJ2-2 TRBV15 CATRASGGGITGELFF
TRBJ2-1 TRBV25-1 CASSEGVTNNEQFF
TRBJ1-6 TRBV12-3/TRBV12-4 CASREGLINSPLHF
TRBJ1-1 TRBV5-1 CASSLGRASDTEAFF
TRBJ2-2 TRBV12-3/TRBV12-4 CASSPGLAGEKTGELFF
TRBJ2-2 TRBV14 CASSQVSITGENTGELFF
TRBJ2-2 TRBV5-1 CASSLDVSGGPGELFF
TRBJ1-1 TRBV3-1 CASSQGLENTEAFF
TRBJ1-1 TRBV7-6 CASSPEGQMNTEAFF
TRBJ1-4 TRBV5-1 CASSSAPLDRGAQGLFF
TRBJ2-2 TRBV15 CATSREGGRLTGELFF
TRBJ2-7 TRBV10-3 CAISDGFATPAYEQYF
TRBJ2-7 TRBV20-1 CSARDPGRSNYEQYF
TRBJ2-3 TRBV20-1 CSARGRQGGTDTQYF
TRBJ2-1 TRBV28 CASPPSRAAGATDEQFF
TRBJ2-1 TRBV6-6 CASSYSTRGGEQFF
TRBJ2-1 TRBV5-1 CASSAGAGGTYNEQFF
TRBJ2-3 TRBV20-1 CSAPGRGADTQYF
TRBJ2-7 TRBV7-2 CASSYKSSSSYEQYF
TRBJ1-5 TRBV19 CASTYRVTDQPQHF
TRBJ1-2 TRBV21-1 CASSLLGDSANYGYTF
TRBJ2-2 TRBV6-2/TRBV6-3 CASSKTSGRENTGELFF
TRBJ1-2 TRBV20-1 CSATGQYYGYTF
TRBJ1-2 TRBV5-1 CASSLEGAPQSNTF
TRBJ2-2 TRBV19 CASSKSTVNTGELFF
TRBJ2-1 TRBV6-5 CASSYSDPSSYNEQFF
TRBJ2-3 TRBV29-1 CSVDGTSGGAGTDTQYF
TRBJ1-6 TRBV12-3/TRBV12-4 CASSSDRSSYNSPLHF
TRBJ2-7 TRBV27 CASSRLGGVYEQYF
TRBJ2-2 TRBV20-1 CSASILGTSENTGELFF